The present T cell receptor (beta chain) was sequenced within a study of human T cells and chemical hapten exposure. Looking at the study overall: Across its approximately 25 weeks, the study gave patients weekly diphenylcyclopropenone doses to the scalp. Findings and limits, study-wide: Versus controls, significantly more large CDR3 similarity clusters arose from expanded TCRs. The number of TCRs over 1 in 1000 frequency stayed unchanged after DPC.

Individual cDNA molecules (in the library) carried attached unique molecular identifiers. Using its own MiXCR run on the RACE reads, TCRdb lists one record per CDR3 protein. The data contain some 90,000 distinct CDR3 sequences, approximately 10% of them singletons. The time point: patch test 2, 6 weeks after DPC sensitization. The treatment denotes: therapeutic diphenylcyclopropenone sensitization with weekly scalp DPC. This CDR3 has 16 amino acids. CDR1 is LGHNA and CDR2 is YSLEER in the germline V gene. V lost 6 bases to trimming and J lost 8 bases; unmatched junction nucleotides: 14. This clonotype was seen repeatedly, ten times or more. Its antigen remains unknown.

The chain carries TRBV4-3 and TRBJ2-1, with 9 bases matching TRBD1. The sequence was obtained from a woman aged 40 to 49 with alopecia areata. Some clones in this sample may be carry-over from other donors' samples. The specimen comprised whole blood, sampled in connection with sensitization to the hapten diphenylcyclopropenone (DPC). The DNA of the CDR3 is TGCGCCAGCAGTCCTTTCTCGGGACAGGGTCCTGATGAGCAGTTCTTC. Protein sequence: CASSPFSGQGPDEQFF.